This is a list of T cell receptor beta chains from one sample in a study of T cell responses to AZD1222 COVID-19 vaccine. The protocol was immunoSEQ multiplex PCR, while the TCRdb copy is restricted to in-frame clones and leaves out a portion. Of 150,000 to 200,000 clones listed, 91% are singletons. The sample consisted of peripheral blood, taken 28 days after the second AZD1222 dose. All receptors derive from an adult who received the AZD1222 COVID-19 vaccine. Both conserved end residues are part of each CDR3. The D gene is left open where the match is weak. Clone size, where shown, is once, few, many, or a class for clones that have expanded.

D gene	clone size	J gene	V gene	CDR3 DNA	CDR3 protein
TRBD2	.	TRBJ2-7	TRBV5-1	TGCGCCAGCAGCGGAGGACTAGCGGGAGGCTTCTCCTACGAGCAGTACTTC	CASSGGLAGGFSYEQYF
TRBD2	.	TRBJ2-1	TRBV27	TGTGCCAGCAGTCCCTCGACTAGCGGGGCCTACAATGAGCAGTTCTTC	CASSPSTSGAYNEQFF
.	.	TRBJ2-1	TRBV29-1	TGCAGCGTTGAAGATTCCAGGGAGTCGTCCTACAATGAGCAGTTCTTC	CSVEDSRESSYNEQFF
.	.	TRBJ1-5	TRBV6-6	TGTGCCAGCAGTTACCGGGCCAGGGGTCATCAGCCCCAGCATTTT	CASSYRARGHQPQHF
.	.	TRBJ1-4	TRBV6-1	TGTGCCAGCAGTGAATATTGGGCAGGTTTGAACAATGAAAAACTGTTTTTT	CASSEYWAGLNNEKLFF
.	.	TRBJ1-2	TRBV5-1	TGCGCCAGCAGCGAAAGGGAGGGGCCGACTAACTATGGCTACACCTTC	CASSEREGPTNYGYTF
TRBD1	.	TRBJ1-6	TRBV7-9	TGTGCCAGCAGCCCTGGGACAGGCGATACACCCCTCCACTTT	CASSPGTGDTPLHF
.	.	TRBJ1-1	TRBV29-1	TGCAGCGTCACACCTAACACTGAAGCTTTCTTT	CSVTPNTEAFF
TRBD1	.	TRBJ1-5	TRBV7-2	TGTGCCAGCAGCGGCTCGGGACAGTACCCGAGCAATCAGCCCCAGCATTTT	CASSGSGQYPSNQPQHF
TRBD2	.	TRBJ2-7	TRBV5-1	TGCGCCAGCAGCTTGCCTACGGGGGGCTCCTACGAGCAGTACTTC	CASSLPTGGSYEQYF
TRBD2	.	TRBJ2-3	TRBV9	TGTGCCAGCAGCGTCCCGGGACTAGCGGGGGGGCTCACAGATACGCAGTATTTT	CASSVPGLAGGLTDTQYF
TRBD2	.	TRBJ2-1	TRBV3-1/TRBV3-2	TGTGCCAGCAGCCCTAGCGGGGGACTTTACAATGAGCAGTTCTTC	CASSPSGGLYNEQFF
.	.	TRBJ1-1	TRBV25-1	TGTGCCAGCAGTGAATTCGGGCCTTACACTGAAGCTTTCTTT	CASSEFGPYTEAFF
TRBD1	.	TRBJ1-2	TRBV19	TGTGCCAGTAGTAAATCGACAGGGGGAGGCTATGGCTACACCTTC	CASSKSTGGGYGYTF
.	.	TRBJ1-2	TRBV5-8	TGTGCCAGCAGCTTGGGGCCGGCCTTCTATGGCTACACCTTC	CASSLGPAFYGYTF
.	.	TRBJ1-5	TRBV3-1/TRBV3-2	TGTGCCAGCAGCCAAGGCTTAGGCAATCAGCCCCAGCATTTT	CASSQGLGNQPQHF
TRBD2	.	TRBJ2-1	TRBV7-2	TGTGCCAGCAGCTTAGCCGGGCGGGGGGCTGCCAACAATGAGCAGTTCTTC	CASSLAGRGAANNEQFF
TRBD2	.	TRBJ2-3	TRBV28	TGTGCCAGCAGTCCCGCAAATCCCTCACCGGGGGGTGCAGATACGCAGTATTTT	CASSPANPSPGGADTQYF
TRBD1	.	TRBJ1-5	TRBV3-1/TRBV3-2	TGTGCCAGCAGCCAGGCAGGGGGGACGGGGGGATTCTGGCCCCAGCATTTT	CASSQAGGTGGFWPQHF
.	.	TRBJ1-1	TRBV19	TGTGCCAGTAGTAAAACGGGTCTCTCGATTGAAGCTTTCTTT	CASSKTGLSIEAFF
TRBD1	.	TRBJ1-6	TRBV2	TGTGCCAGCAGTGAACGGGGACAGGAATTTTTAGGTTCACCCCTCCACTTT	CASSERGQEFLGSPLHF
.	.	TRBJ1-2	TRBV12-3/TRBV12-4	TGTGCCAGCAGCTTTCAGGGGCGGGGCTACACCTTC	CASSFQGRGYTF
.	.	TRBJ2-5	TRBV7-8	TGTGCCAGCAGCTTAGCGGCCAGGGCACAGACCCAGTACTTC	CASSLAARAQTQYF
.	.	TRBJ2-1	TRBV24-1	TGTGCCACCAGTAGAGGGGGGACCTACAATGAGCAGTTCTTC	CATSRGGTYNEQFF
.	few	TRBJ1-2	TRBV7-9	TGTGCCGGCGCAGCGCAGGGCGACTATGGCTACACCTTC	CAGAAQGDYGYTF
.	.	TRBJ2-5	TRBV24-1	TGTGCCACCAGTGATTTCGGGCCGCCGGAGACCCAGTACTTC	CATSDFGPPETQYF
.	.	TRBJ2-7	TRBV29-1	TGCAGCGTTTTCGGAACGGTAGACTACGAGCAGTACTTC	CSVFGTVDYEQYF
.	few	TRBJ1-6	TRBV27	TGTGCCAGCAGTTTAACCTCTCTGGGGGCACCCCTCCACTTT	CASSLTSLGAPLHF
.	.	TRBJ1-1	TRBV6-2/TRBV6-3	TGTGCCAGCAGTACCCTTACAGGGACTGAAGCTTTCTTT	CASSTLTGTEAFF
TRBD2	.	TRBJ2-7	TRBV6-5	TGTGCCAGCAGCTTGGAGGGACTAGTTGCTGGCGAGCAGTACTTC	CASSLEGLVAGEQYF
.	.	TRBJ1-2	TRBV4-1	TGCGCCAGCAGCCAACGGCAGGGTTATGACTATGGCTACACCTTC	CASSQRQGYDYGYTF
TRBD1	.	TRBJ1-1	TRBV7-9	TGTGCCAGCAGCCTTGAGGGACAGGCGAACACTGAAGCTTTCTTT	CASSLEGQANTEAFF